Each of the 3 T cell receptor beta chains below was sequenced from the same sample in a study of blood T cell repertoires in COVID-19. Only in-frame clones appear in the TCRdb table, and some are missing; sequencing was by immunoSEQ multiplex PCR. The data show 65,000 or so clones, with approximately 80% seen just once and roughly 3.9% held by the top ten. Sequenced: peripheral blood. The receptors originated from a man aged 60-69 years with acute or convalescent COVID-19.

J is TRBJ2-3 and V is TRBV9, with D possibly matching TRBD2 (5 bases). Germline V gene data show CDR1 as SGDLS and CDR2 as YYNGEE. This CDR3 spans 14 amino acids. Deletions cut 1 base from V and 2 bases from J, with 8 bases between. CDR3: CASSVTGNTDTQYF. The CDR3, as DNA: TGTGCCAGCAGCGTAACGGGAAACACAGATACGCAGTATTTT. Supplemented by reference TRBV9 and TRBJ2-3, the full variable domain reads DSGVTQTPKHLITATGQRVTLRCSPRSGDLSVYWYQQSLDQGLQFLIQYYNGEERAKGNILERFSAQQFPDLHSELNLSSLELGDSALYFCASSVTGNTDTQYFGPGTRLTVL.

The rearrangement joins TRBV2 to TRBJ2-4, with D perhaps TRBD1 (6 bases). V was cut by 5 bases and J by 7 bases, with 12 bases left in between. The CDR3 extends over 13 amino acids. Germline-derived CDR1 and CDR2 are SNHLY and FYNNEI. The CDR3 protein is CASSIDRSNIQYF. CDR3 in DNA: TGTGCCAGCAGTATAGACAGGTCGAACATTCAGTACTTC.

A few counts support this clone. The rearrangement uses TRBV5-1 and TRBJ1-1; D might be TRBD1 (6 bases). CDR3 size: 15 residues. Germline V gives CDR1 SGHRS, CDR2 YFSETQ. V was shortened by 0 bases and J by 4 bases, with 13 bases between the two germline ends. CDR3 amino acids: CASSLERGGSTEAFF. The CDR3 nucleotides read TGCGCCAGCAGCTTGGAAAGGGGGGGGTCCACTGAAGCTTTCTTT.